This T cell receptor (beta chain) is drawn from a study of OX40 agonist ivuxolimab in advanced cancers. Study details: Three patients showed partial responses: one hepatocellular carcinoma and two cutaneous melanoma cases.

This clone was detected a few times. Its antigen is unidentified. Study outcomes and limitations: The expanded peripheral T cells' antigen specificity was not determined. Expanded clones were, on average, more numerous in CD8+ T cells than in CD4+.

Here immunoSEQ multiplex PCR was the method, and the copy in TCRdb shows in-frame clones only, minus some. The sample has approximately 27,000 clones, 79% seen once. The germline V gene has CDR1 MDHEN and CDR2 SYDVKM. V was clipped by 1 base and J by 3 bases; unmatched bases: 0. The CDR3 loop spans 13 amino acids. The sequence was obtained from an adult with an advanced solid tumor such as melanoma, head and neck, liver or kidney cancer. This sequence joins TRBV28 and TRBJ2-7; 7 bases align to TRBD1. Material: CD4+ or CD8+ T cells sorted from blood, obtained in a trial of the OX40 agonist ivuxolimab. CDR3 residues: CASSLSGGYEQYF. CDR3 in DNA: TGTGCCAGCAGTTTATCAGGGGGCTACGAGCAGTACTTC.